Listed below are T cell receptor beta chains from one sample, sequenced in a study of blood T cells in healthy people across ages. Via MiXCR, TCRdb re-called the 5' RACE reads, giving one row per CDR3 protein. The sample shows under 1,100,000 distinct CDR3 sequences, approximately 26% of them seen only once. The sample was also linked to a second study, of T cells of mothers and their children.

Material: blood. All receptors derive from a girl aged 2 to 10 in good health. Each CDR3 is given with its conserved first and last residue. A D gene is named only where the DNA matches it firmly. Some rows have no size entry. The others give once, few or many, or a class for an expanded clone.

TRBV29-1	.	TRBJ2-3	.	TGCAGCGTTGGTGTATCAGATACGCAGTATTTT	CSVGVSDTQYF
TRBV9	.	TRBJ2-3	few	TGTGCCAGCAGCGTAGAGGGCAGGGGAGGGGATACGCAGTATTTT	CASSVEGRGGDTQYF
TRBV29-1	.	TRBJ2-5	.	TGCAGCGTTGAACGACAGCCATTGACCCAAGAGACCCAGTACTTC	CSVERQPLTQETQYF
TRBV13	TRBD2	TRBJ2-5	few	TGTGCCAGCAGCCCGGAGAGGTCGAGCGGGGAAGGGGAGACCCAGTACTTC	CASSPERSSGEGETQYF
TRBV7-9	.	TRBJ2-7	.	TGTGCCAGCAGCTTAGGTTTTTTTGAGGACGAGCAGTACTTC	CASSLGFFEDEQYF
TRBV27	TRBD1	TRBJ2-7	few	TGTGCCAGCAGTTCCTCGACAGGGTGGGGAGAGCAGTACTTC	CASSSSTGWGEQYF
TRBV7-2	TRBD2	TRBJ2-3	few	TGTGCCAGCAGCTTCGGATCACGGACGGGAGGGCCTCAAGATACGCAGTATTTT	CASSFGSRTGGPQDTQYF
TRBV29-1	.	TRBJ2-3	.	TGCAGCGTTGAGCCAGTACCTCCAGATACGCAGTATTTT	CSVEPVPPDTQYF
TRBV7-3	.	TRBJ2-6	few	TGTGCCAGCACGGGCAGCAGCACAAACTCTGGGGCCAACGTCCTGACTTTC	CASTGSSTNSGANVLTF
TRBV6-2/TRBV6-3	.	TRBJ1-1	few	TGTGCCAGCAGCCCGGGACAAGCCACTGAAGCTTTCTTT	CASSPGQATEAFF
TRBV19	TRBD2	TRBJ2-1	.	TGTGCCAGTAGTGTCCTTAGCGGGAAGAGCTCCTACAATGAGCAGTTCTTC	CASSVLSGKSSYNEQFF
TRBV7-2	TRBD1	TRBJ1-1	.	TGTGCCAGCAGCTTAGTACGGGGAAGGGGGCTTTCTGAAGCTTTCTTT	CASSLVRGRGLSEAFF
TRBV7-2	.	TRBJ1-2	.	TGTGCCAGCAGCAAATTACTCGGCTACACCTTC	CASSKLLGYTF
TRBV7-9	.	TRBJ2-5	.	TGTGCCAGCAGCCTTTCGACAGGTCTGGAGACCCAGTACTTC	CASSLSTGLETQYF
TRBV7-9	.	TRBJ2-3	.	TGTGCCAGCAGCTCCCTCGAAAGGGAGCTAACAGATACGCAGTATTTT	CASSSLERELTDTQYF
TRBV12-3/TRBV12-4	.	TRBJ2-1	many	TGTGCCAGCAGCTTAGGCGTGAGCTCCTACAATGAGCAGTTCTTC	CASSLGVSSYNEQFF
TRBV6-6	.	TRBJ1-2	.	TGTGCCAGCAACAGACCAGGGACTAACTATGGCTACACCTTC	CASNRPGTNYGYTF
TRBV20-1	TRBD2	TRBJ2-7	.	TGCAGTGCTAGAGATCTGGGCGGGAGAAGCTACGAGCAGTACTTC	CSARDLGGRSYEQYF
TRBV29-1	.	TRBJ2-1	few	TGCAGCGTTGAGAGCGAGACAAACAATGAGCAGTTCTTC	CSVESETNNEQFF
TRBV6-5	.	TRBJ1-1	few	TGTGCCAGCAGTTACTCTAGTCTGGGGAACACTGAAGCTTTCTTT	CASSYSSLGNTEAFF
TRBV29-1	.	TRBJ2-5	.	TGCAGCTCCGTGGAAGGAAACCAAGAGACCCAGTACTTC	CSSVEGNQETQYF
TRBV5-1	TRBD2	TRBJ2-3	.	TGCGCCAGCAGCCAATCGGGCAGACTAGCGGGGAAAGATACGCAGTATTTT	CASSQSGRLAGKDTQYF
TRBV7-2	.	TRBJ2-7	.	TGTGCCAGCAACTTACGGCCGGCCGATCAGAGAACCTACGAGCAGTACTTC	CASNLRPADQRTYEQYF
TRBV3-1	TRBD2	TRBJ2-1	.	TGTGCCAGCAGCCAAGTGAGCGGGAGGGCCTATGTCGATGAGCAGTTCTTC	CASSQVSGRAYVDEQFF
TRBV27	.	TRBJ2-1	many	TGTGCCAGCAGTTTATGGGGAGCCAATGAGCAGTTCTTC	CASSLWGANEQFF
TRBV4-1	TRBD2	TRBJ2-1	.	TGCGCCAGCAGCCCCAGACTAGCGGGAGGGCCTAGCCGGTGGAATGAGCAGTTCTTC	CASSPRLAGGPSRWNEQFF
TRBV6-5	TRBD1	TRBJ1-4	.	TGTGCCAGCAGTTACATGTTCGGGACAGGAGACGAAAAACTGTTTTTT	CASSYMFGTGDEKLFF
TRBV20-1	.	TRBJ1-2	few	TGCAGTGCTAGAGCCGACTCCCTGGGTGTTTACACCTTC	CSARADSLGVYTF
TRBV5-1	.	TRBJ1-4	.	TGCGCCAGCAGCAAGGAGTCGATGGGGGATGAAAAACTGTTTTTT	CASSKESMGDEKLFF
TRBV28	TRBD1	TRBJ2-3	.	TGTGCCACCAGGGAAGGGACAGGGGCTAGCACAGATACGCAGTATTTT	CATREGTGASTDTQYF
TRBV2	TRBD1	TRBJ1-3	few	TGTGCCAGCAGTACGAAGACAGGGGCACAAGACACCATATATTTT	CASSTKTGAQDTIYF
TRBV4-3	.	TRBJ2-1	few	TGCGCCAGCAGCCTGGATACGGTCCGAAATGAGCAGTTCTTC	CASSLDTVRNEQFF
TRBV4-2	TRBD1	TRBJ1-2	few	TGTGCCAGCAGCCAAGGAGAACCGGGACAGGGAAGCGATGGCTACACCTTC	CASSQGEPGQGSDGYTF
TRBV6-1	.	TRBJ2-7	.	TGTGCCAGCAGTTGGGAGTCGCCGTACGAGCAGTACTTC	CASSWESPYEQYF
TRBV12-3/TRBV12-4	.	TRBJ1-1	few	TGTGCCAGCAGTTTGGGGTTGGGGGACACTGAAGCTTTCTTT	CASSLGLGDTEAFF
TRBV11-2	.	TRBJ2-7	.	TGTGCCAGCAGCTTAGAAATAGGCGAATTTTACGAGCAGTACTTC	CASSLEIGEFYEQYF
TRBV14	.	TRBJ2-1	few	TGTGCCAGCAGCCCCCGGGATAGGTCTTACAATGAGCAGTTCTTC	CASSPRDRSYNEQFF
TRBV7-8	.	TRBJ2-5	.	TGTGCCAGCAGCTTAGCGGGTTCCAGGTGGGAGACCCAGTACTTC	CASSLAGSRWETQYF
TRBV20-1	.	TRBJ1-1	few	TGCAGTGCCGAAGAACTACGGGCTGAAGCTTTCTTT	CSAEELRAEAFF
TRBV11-2	TRBD1	TRBJ2-2	once	TGTGCCAGCAGCTTCGGTGGCCGACAGGGGCCTCCCACCGGGGAGCTGTTTTTT	CASSFGGRQGPPTGELFF
TRBV5-1	.	TRBJ1-5	few	TGCGCCAGCAGCTTGGTACCAGCTAGCAATCAGCCCCAGCATTTT	CASSLVPASNQPQHF
TRBV27	.	TRBJ2-5	.	TGTGCCAGCAGTTTGAACACCTTCAAAGAGACCCAGTACTTC	CASSLNTFKETQYF
TRBV3-1	.	TRBJ2-4	.	TGTGCCAGCAGCCAAGCTGGGGACTTCAACATTCAGTACTTC	CASSQAGDFNIQYF
TRBV7-9	.	TRBJ2-7	.	TGTGCCAGCAGCTTAGCCAGGAGAGGGACCTACGAGCAGTACTTC	CASSLARRGTYEQYF
TRBV20-1	TRBD2	TRBJ2-3	few	TGCAGTGCTGGTAGCGGGAGTACGCGCACAGATACGCAGTATTTT	CSAGSGSTRTDTQYF
TRBV6-2/TRBV6-3	.	TRBJ1-1	few	TGTGCCAGCAGTGCCTGGAACGCTGAAGCTTTCTTT	CASSAWNAEAFF
TRBV28	.	TRBJ2-7	.	TGTGCCAGCAGTTTCTTGACAGGTCCATACGAGCAGTACTTC	CASSFLTGPYEQYF